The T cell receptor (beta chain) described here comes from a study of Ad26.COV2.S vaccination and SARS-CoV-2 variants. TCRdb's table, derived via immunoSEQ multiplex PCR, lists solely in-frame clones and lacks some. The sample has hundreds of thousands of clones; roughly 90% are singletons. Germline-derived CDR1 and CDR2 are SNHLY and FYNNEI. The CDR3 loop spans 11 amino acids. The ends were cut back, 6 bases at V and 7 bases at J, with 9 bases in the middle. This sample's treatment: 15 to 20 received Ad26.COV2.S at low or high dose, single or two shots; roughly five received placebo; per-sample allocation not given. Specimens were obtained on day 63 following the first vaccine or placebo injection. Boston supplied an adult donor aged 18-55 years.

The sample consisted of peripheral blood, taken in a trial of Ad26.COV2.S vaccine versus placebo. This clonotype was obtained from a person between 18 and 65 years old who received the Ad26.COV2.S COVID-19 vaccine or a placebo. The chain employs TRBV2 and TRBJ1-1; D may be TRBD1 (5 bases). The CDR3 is CASRDIIEAFF. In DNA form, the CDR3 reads TGTGCCAGCAGGGACATTATTGAAGCTTTCTTT. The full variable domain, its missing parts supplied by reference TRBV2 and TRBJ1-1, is EPEVTQTPSHQVTQMGQEVILRCVPISNHLYFYWYRQILGQKVEFLVSFYNNEISEKSEIFDDQFSVERPDGSNFTLKIRSTKLEDSAMYFCASRDIIEAFFGQGTRLTVV.